Shown below are 12 T cell receptor beta chains from a single sample sequenced in a study of response to subunit inactivated influenza vaccine. TCRdb ran MiXCR on the RT-PCR reads and lists one entry per CDR3 protein. Among about 520,000 distinct CDR3 sequences listed, roughly 7.6% were seen once. This material consisted of PBMCs from blood, taken around 25 months after vaccination. The receptors were sampled from a man aged 50-75 years who received an inactivated influenza vaccine.

This clonotype was recorded at least ten times. The rearrangement links TRBV29-1 to TRBJ2-7; D ambiguous. The CDR3 covers 14 residues. The germline V gene encodes CDR1 SQVTM and CDR2 ANQGSEA. Trimming took off 5 bases at V and 0 bases at J, with 14 bases between the two ends. The CDR3 sequence is CSVHAAGSSYEQYF. The DNA for the CDR3 is TGCAGCGTTCACGCAGCCGGTAGCTCCTACGAGCAGTACTTC.

This clonotype occurred a few times. This chain connects TRBV20-1 to TRBJ1-1; a possible D gene is TRBD1 (5 bases). CDR1 and CDR2 (germline): DFQATT, SNEGSKA (reference sequence). Trimming removed 3 bases from V and 1 base from J, with 12 bases in between. The CDR3 spans 14 residues. The CDR3 loop reads CSARWGGKNTEAFF. The CDR3 DNA is TGCAGTGCTAGGTGGGGGGGAAAGAACACTGAAGCTTTCTTT.

This clonotype was detected ten times or more. The chain joins TRBV14 to TRBJ2-6; D might be TRBD1 or TRBD2, each matching 5 bases. This CDR3 spans 15 amino acids. CDR1 is SGHDN and CDR2 is FVKESK in the germline V gene. Trimming removed 6 bases from V and 2 bases from J, with 11 bases in between. The DNA of the CDR3 is TGTGCCAGCAGTCTAAGGGGAGCTGGGGCCAACGTCCTGACTTTC. Translation gives CASSLRGAGANVLTF. Filled out from reference TRBV14 and TRBJ2-6, the complete variable domain reads EAGVTQFPSHSVIEKGQTVTLRCDPISGHDNLYWYRRVMGKEIKFLLHFVKESKQDESGMPNNRFLAERTGGTYSTLKVQPAELEDSGVYFCASSLRGAGANVLTFGAGSRLTVL.

DNA of the CDR3: TGTGCCAGCAGCGGACAGGGACGTAACAATGAGCAGTTCTTC. It specifies CASSGQGRNNEQFF. The J gene is TRBJ2-1, the V gene TRBV5-6, with 8 bases identical to TRBD1. Per the germline V gene, CDR1 is SGHDT and CDR2 is YYEEEE. The CDR3 loop spans 14 amino acids. Germline trimming cut 4 bases from V and 5 bases from J; bases unmatched to any gene: 5.

The genes are TRBV4-1 and TRBJ2-2; the match to TRBD1 covers 8 bases. CDR3 size: 19 residues. Germline assignment: CDR1 MGHRA and CDR2 YSYEKL. V shed 3 bases, J shed 7 bases, and the junction held 19 bases outside the gene matches. The CDR3 DNA is TGCGCCAGCAGCCACCGAGTAACAGGGGGTTCCAGGGGTGGCGGGGAGCTGTTTTTT. Amino acid sequence: CASSHRVTGGSRGGGELFF.

This clonotype occurred a few times. The chain joins TRBV7-2 to TRBJ1-3, with TRBD1 matching over 10 bases. Germline CDR1 SGHTA, CDR2 FQGNSA. The length of the CDR3 is 17 residues. Trimming at V came to 5 bases and at J to 0 bases, leaving 7 bases not matched to a gene. In DNA, the CDR3 is TGTGCCAGCAGCCGACAGGGGGCCCAGAGCTCTGGAAACACCATATATTTT. It translates to CASSRQGAQSSGNTIYF.

The rearrangement uses TRBV7-2 and TRBJ2-5; D might be TRBD2 (5 bases). The CDR3 spans 13 residues. V gave up 5 bases and J gave up 2 bases, with 9 bases separating them. Germline lookup yields CDR1 SGHTA and CDR2 FQGNSA. The CDR3 nucleotides are TGTGCCAGCAGCCAGCGGCAGCAAGAGACCCAGTACTTC. Protein sequence: CASSQRQQETQYF.

The chain links TRBV10-3 to TRBJ1-1; unclear D gene. Germline V gene lookup returns CDR1 ENHRY and CDR2 SYGVKD. V gave up 4 bases and J gave up 1 base, with 10 bases separating them. This CDR3 is built from 14 residues. The CDR3 sequence: CAISGSVQNTEAFF. Here the CDR3 DNA reads TGTGCCATCAGTGGATCGGTCCAGAACACTGAAGCTTTCTTT.

This chain joins TRBV4-2 and TRBJ2-7; 8 bases fit TRBD1. The CDR3 loop spans 15 amino acids. Germline V CDR1 and CDR2: LGHNA, YNFKEQ. V dropped 5 bases and J dropped 1; count of bases not matched to a gene: 7. The CDR3 region is CASSSHRGESYEQYF. The CDR3 DNA follows: TGTGCCAGCAGCTCACACAGGGGGGAATCCTACGAGCAGTACTTC.

There are many counts of this clonotype. The chain combines TRBV5-1 with TRBJ2-3, with 8 bases lining up with TRBD1. CDR3 size: 14 residues. Germline values: CDR1 SGHRS, CDR2 YFSETQ. The V and J ends lost 0 bases and 7 bases, in that order; junction bases with no gene match: 4. CDR3 DNA: TGCGCCAGCAGCTTGGGGACAGGGATAAATACGCAGTATTTT. This translates into CASSLGTGINTQYF.

The chain carries TRBV15 and TRBJ2-3, with TRBD2 matching 9 bases. From germline, CDR1 is LNHNV and CDR2 YYDKDF (reference sequence). J lost 4 bases, V lost 0 bases, and 5 bases had no gene match. The CDR3 is 16 residues long. CDR3 DNA: TGTGCCACCAGCAGAGATCGGGGACTAGCCGCAGATACGCAGTATTTT. It codes for CATSRDRGLAADTQYF.

This clonotype was observed a few times. CDR3 in amino acids: CASSLWTGVRQETQYF. CDR3 DNA: TGTGCCAGCAGCCTATGGACAGGTGTGCGTCAAGAGACCCAGTACTTC. This chain connects TRBV7-3 to TRBJ2-5; 7 bases match TRBD1. CDR1 is SGHTA, CDR2 FQGTGA, per germline. V was clipped by 5 bases and J by 2 bases; unmatched bases: 11. The CDR3 loop spans 16 amino acids.